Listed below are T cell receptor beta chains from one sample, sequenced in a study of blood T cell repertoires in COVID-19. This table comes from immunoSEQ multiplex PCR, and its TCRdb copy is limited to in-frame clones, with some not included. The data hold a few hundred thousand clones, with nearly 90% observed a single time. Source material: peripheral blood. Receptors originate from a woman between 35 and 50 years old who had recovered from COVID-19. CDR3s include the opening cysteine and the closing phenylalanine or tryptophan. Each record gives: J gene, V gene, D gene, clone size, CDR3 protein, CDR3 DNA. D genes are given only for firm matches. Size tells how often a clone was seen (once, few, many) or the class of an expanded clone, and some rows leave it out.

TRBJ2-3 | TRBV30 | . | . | CAWSLASSTDTQYF | TGTGCCTGGAGCCTAGCGAGTAGCACAGATACGCAGTATTTT
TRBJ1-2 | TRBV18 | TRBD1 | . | CASSPPGQVYYGYTF | TGTGCCAGCTCACCACCGGGACAGGTCTACTATGGCTACACCTTC
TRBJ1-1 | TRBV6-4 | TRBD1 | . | CASSAEDRGLTEAFF | TGTGCCAGCAGTGCCGAGGACAGGGGGCTCACTGAAGCTTTCTTT
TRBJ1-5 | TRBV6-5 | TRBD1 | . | CATREGAGNQPQHF | TGTGCCACCCGGGAGGGGGCTGGCAATCAGCCCCAGCATTTT
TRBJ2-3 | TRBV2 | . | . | CASSGAGTSTDTQYF | TGTGCCAGCAGTGGGGCGGGAACTAGCACAGATACGCAGTATTTT
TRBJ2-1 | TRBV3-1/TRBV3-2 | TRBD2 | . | CASSQGRGGSYNEQFF | TGTGCCAGCAGCCAAGGGCGGGGGGGCTCCTACAATGAGCAGTTCTTC
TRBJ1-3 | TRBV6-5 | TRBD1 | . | CASSYSAEATGVF | TGTGCCAGCAGTTATTCAGCCGAGGCAACAGGGGTATTT
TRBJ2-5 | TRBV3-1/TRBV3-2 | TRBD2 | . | CASSQEGTSGAVGQTQYF | TGTGCCAGCAGCCAAGAAGGGACTAGCGGGGCTGTCGGGCAGACCCAGTACTTC
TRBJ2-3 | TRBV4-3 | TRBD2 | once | CASSQAGSGSWDTQYF | TGCGCCAGCAGCCAAGCAGGGAGCGGGAGTTGGGATACGCAGTATTTT
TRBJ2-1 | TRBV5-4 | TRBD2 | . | CASSFMLAGGQFF | TGTGCCAGCAGCTTTATGCTAGCGGGGGGGCAGTTCTTC
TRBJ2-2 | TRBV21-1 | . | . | CASSNRGENTGELFF | TGTGCCAGCAGCAATCGGGGAGAGAACACCGGGGAGCTGTTTTTT
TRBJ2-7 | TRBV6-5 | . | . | CASSYLHTDPYEQYF | TGTGCCAGCAGTTACCTACACACAGACCCCTACGAGCAGTACTTC
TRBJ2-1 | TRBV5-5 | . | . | CASSSFLGAHNNEQFF | TGTGCCAGCAGCTCCTTCCTTGGGGCCCACAACAATGAGCAGTTCTTC
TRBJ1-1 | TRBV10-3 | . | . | CAIRARQMNTEAFF | TGTGCCATCAGGGCCCGACAGATGAACACTGAAGCTTTCTTT
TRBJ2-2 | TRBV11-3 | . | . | CASSLLGEPNTGELFF | TGTGCCAGCAGCCTACTGGGCGAACCGAACACCGGGGAGCTGTTTTTT
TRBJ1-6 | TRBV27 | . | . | CASSPRTGNNSPLHF | TGTGCCAGCAGTCCCAGAACCGGGAATAATTCACCCCTCCACTTT
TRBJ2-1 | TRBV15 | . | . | CATSRDRDNEQFF | TGTGCCACCAGCCGTGACAGAGACAATGAGCAGTTCTTC
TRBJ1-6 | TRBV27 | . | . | CASSFGALSSYNSPLHF | TGTGCCAGCAGTTTTGGGGCCTTAAGCTCCTATAATTCACCCCTCCACTTT
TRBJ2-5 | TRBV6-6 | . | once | CASTPRGETQYF | TGTGCCAGCACCCCTAGGGGAGAGACCCAGTACTTC
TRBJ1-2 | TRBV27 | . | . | CASSSSRGYGYTF | TGTGCCAGCAGTTCAAGCAGGGGCTATGGCTACACCTTC
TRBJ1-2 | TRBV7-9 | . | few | CASSLGQSNYGYTF | TGTGCCAGCAGCTTAGGACAGTCAAACTATGGCTACACCTTC
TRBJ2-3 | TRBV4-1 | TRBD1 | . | CASSPRDRPHPSTDTQYF | TGCGCCAGCAGCCCTCGGGACAGGCCTCACCCAAGCACAGATACGCAGTATTTT
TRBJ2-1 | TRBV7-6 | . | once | CASSYEGNEQFF | TGTGCCAGCAGTTACGAGGGCAATGAGCAGTTCTTC
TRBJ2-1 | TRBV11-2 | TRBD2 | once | CASSFYPSGSSYNEQFF | TGTGCCAGCAGCTTTTATCCTAGCGGGAGTTCTTACAATGAGCAGTTCTTC
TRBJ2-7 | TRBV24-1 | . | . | CATSDSRTARYTYEQYF | TGTGCCACCAGTGACTCCCGGACAGCCCGATACACCTACGAGCAGTACTTC
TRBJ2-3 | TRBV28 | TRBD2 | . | CASSLAGLAGATDTQYF | TGTGCCAGCAGTTTAGCCGGACTAGCGGGGGCCACAGATACGCAGTATTTT
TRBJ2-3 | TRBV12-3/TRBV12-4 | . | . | CASSFPPNTQYF | TGTGCCAGCAGTTTCCCCCCAAATACGCAGTATTTT
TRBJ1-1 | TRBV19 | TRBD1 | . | CASSIGGQGHEAFF | TGTGCCAGTAGTATCGGGGGACAGGGCCATGAAGCTTTCTTT
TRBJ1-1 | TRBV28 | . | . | CASSLGGLDTEAFF | TGTGCCAGCAGTTTAGGAGGGCTCGATACTGAAGCTTTCTTT
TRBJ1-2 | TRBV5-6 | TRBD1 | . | CASIRRDRANYGYTF | TGTGCCAGCATTCGCAGGGACAGGGCAAACTATGGCTACACCTTC
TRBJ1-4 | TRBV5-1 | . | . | CATKSGHRGTNEKLFF | TGCGCCACCAAATCAGGACACCGGGGGACTAATGAAAAACTGTTTTTT
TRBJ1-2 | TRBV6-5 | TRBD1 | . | CASSYAGQAPYGYTF | TGTGCCAGCAGTTACGCCGGACAGGCGCCGTATGGCTACACCTTC
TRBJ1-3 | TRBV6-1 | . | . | CASSEESWGNTIYF | TGTGCCAGCAGTGAGGAGAGTTGGGGAAACACCATATATTTT
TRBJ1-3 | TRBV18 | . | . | CASSPGAGSGNTIYF | TGTGCCAGCTCACCAGGGGCCGGGAGTGGAAACACCATATATTTT
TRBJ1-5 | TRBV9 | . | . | CASSPLAGGNQPQHF | TGTGCCAGCAGCCCATTAGCGGGTGGCAATCAGCCCCAGCATTTT
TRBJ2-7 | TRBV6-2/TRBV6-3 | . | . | CASSYSYARATEQYF | TGTGCCAGCAGTTACTCGTACGCCAGGGCCACCGAGCAGTACTTC
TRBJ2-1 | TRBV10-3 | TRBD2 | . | CASLGTSGSREQFF | TGTGCCTCCCTCGGGACTAGCGGGAGTCGGGAGCAGTTCTTC
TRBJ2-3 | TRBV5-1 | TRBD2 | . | CASKEGLDNTQYF | TGCGCCAGCAAGGAAGGACTAGACAATACGCAGTATTTT
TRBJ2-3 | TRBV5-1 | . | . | CASTSGGLGDTQYF | TGCGCCAGCACTTCAGGGGGGCTTGGAGATACGCAGTATTTT
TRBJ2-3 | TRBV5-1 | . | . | CASSPEGVAPRTDTQYF | TGCGCCAGCAGCCCGGAGGGTGTGGCTCCTCGCACAGATACGCAGTATTTT
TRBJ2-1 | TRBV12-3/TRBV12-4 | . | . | CASSLAGPEQFF | TGTGCCAGCAGTTTAGCGGGCCCTGAGCAGTTCTTC
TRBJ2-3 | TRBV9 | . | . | CASSGADQTDTQYF | TGTGCCAGCAGCGGGGCAGACCAAACAGATACGCAGTATTTT
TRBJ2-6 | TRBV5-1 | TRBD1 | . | CASSLFGQGAGGANVLTF | TGCGCCAGCAGCTTGTTTGGACAGGGGGCGGGAGGGGCCAACGTCCTGACTTTC
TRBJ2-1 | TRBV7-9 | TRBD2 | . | CASSPIDSGSHNEQFF | TGTGCCAGCAGCCCGATAGATAGCGGGAGCCACAATGAGCAGTTCTTC
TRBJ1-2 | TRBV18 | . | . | CASSQGLENGYTF | TGTGCCAGCTCGCAGGGTTTAGAGAATGGCTACACCTTC
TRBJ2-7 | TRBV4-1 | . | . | CASSLRDSSSYEQYF | TGCGCCAGCAGCCTCCGAGACAGCAGCTCCTACGAGCAGTACTTC
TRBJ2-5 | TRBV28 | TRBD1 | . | CASSLPDRDQETQYF | TGTGCCAGCAGCCTTCCGGACAGGGACCAAGAGACCCAGTACTTC
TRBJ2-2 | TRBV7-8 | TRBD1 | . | CASSLAEWPGQGNTGELFF | TGTGCCAGCAGCTTAGCAGAATGGCCCGGACAGGGAAACACCGGGGAGCTGTTTTTT
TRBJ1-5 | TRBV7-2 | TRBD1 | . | CASSYRTGPNQPQHF | TGTGCCAGCAGCTACCGGACAGGGCCTAATCAGCCCCAGCATTTT
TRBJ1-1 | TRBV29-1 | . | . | CSVATRMNTEAFF | TGCAGCGTCGCAACGAGAATGAACACTGAAGCTTTCTTT
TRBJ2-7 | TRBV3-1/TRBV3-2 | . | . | CASSQAGYEQYF | TGTGCCAGCAGCCAAGCGGGCTACGAGCAGTACTTC
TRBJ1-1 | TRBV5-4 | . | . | CASSLVGSNEAFF | TGTGCCAGCAGCTTGGTGGGGAGTAATGAAGCTTTCTTT
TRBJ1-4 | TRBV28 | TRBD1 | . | CASSSPETGYNEKLFF | TGTGCCAGCAGCTCTCCGGAGACAGGGTATAATGAAAAACTGTTTTTT